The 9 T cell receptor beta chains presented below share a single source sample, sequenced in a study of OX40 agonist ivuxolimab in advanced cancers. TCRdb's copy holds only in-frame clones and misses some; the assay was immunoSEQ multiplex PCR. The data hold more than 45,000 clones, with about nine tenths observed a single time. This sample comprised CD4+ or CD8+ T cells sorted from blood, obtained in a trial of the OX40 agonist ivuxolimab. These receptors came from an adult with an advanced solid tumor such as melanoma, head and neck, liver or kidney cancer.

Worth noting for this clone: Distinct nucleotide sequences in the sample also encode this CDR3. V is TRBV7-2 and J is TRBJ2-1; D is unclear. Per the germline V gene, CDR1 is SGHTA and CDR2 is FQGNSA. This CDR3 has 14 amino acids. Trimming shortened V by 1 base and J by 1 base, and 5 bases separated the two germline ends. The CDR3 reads CASSLVGSYNEQFF. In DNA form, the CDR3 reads TGTGCCAGCAGCTTAGTGGGTTCCTACAATGAGCAGTTCTTC.

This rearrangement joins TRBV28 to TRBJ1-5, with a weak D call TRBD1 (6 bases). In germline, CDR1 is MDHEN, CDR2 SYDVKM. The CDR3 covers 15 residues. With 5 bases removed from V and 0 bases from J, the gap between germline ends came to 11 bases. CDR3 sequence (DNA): TGTGCCAGCAGTAACACAGGGATTAGCAATCAGCCCCAGCATTTT. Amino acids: CASSNTGISNQPQHF. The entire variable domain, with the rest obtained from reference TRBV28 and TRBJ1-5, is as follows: DVKVTQSSRYLVKRTGEKVFLECVQDMDHENMFWYRQDPGLGLRLIYFSYDVKMKEKGDIPEGYSVSREKKERFSLILESASTNQTSMYLCASSNTGISNQPQHFGDGTRLSIL.

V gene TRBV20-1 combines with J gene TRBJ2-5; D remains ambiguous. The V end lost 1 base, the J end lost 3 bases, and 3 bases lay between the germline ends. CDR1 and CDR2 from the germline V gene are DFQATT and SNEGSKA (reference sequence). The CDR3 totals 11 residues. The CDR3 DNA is TGCAGTGCTAGAGCCGAAGAGACCCAGTACTTC. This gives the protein CSARAEETQYF.

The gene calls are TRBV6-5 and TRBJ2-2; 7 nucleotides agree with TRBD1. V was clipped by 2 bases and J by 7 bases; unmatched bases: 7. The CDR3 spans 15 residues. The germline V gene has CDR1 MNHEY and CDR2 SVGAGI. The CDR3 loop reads CASSYDHRDSGELFF. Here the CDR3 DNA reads TGTGCCAGCAGTTACGACCACCGGGACAGCGGGGAGCTGTTTTTT.

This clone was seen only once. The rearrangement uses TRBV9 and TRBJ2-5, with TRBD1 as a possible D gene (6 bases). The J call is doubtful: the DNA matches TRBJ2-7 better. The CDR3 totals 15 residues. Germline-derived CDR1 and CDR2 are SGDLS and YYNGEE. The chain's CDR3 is CASSVGTGNSYEQYF. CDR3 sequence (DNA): TGTGCCAGCAGCGTAGGCACAGGGAATTCCTACGAGCAGTACTTC.

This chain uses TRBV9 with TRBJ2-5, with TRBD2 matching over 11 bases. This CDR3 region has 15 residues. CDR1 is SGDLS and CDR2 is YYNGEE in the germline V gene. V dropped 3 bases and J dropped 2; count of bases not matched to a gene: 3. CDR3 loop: CASSARTSGQETQYF. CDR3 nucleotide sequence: TGTGCCAGCAGCGCCCGGACTAGCGGGCAAGAGACCCAGTACTTC.

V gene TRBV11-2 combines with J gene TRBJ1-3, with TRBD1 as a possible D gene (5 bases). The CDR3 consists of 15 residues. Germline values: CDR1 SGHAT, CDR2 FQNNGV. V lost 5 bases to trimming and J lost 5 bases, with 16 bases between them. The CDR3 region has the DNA TGTGCCAGCAGCCACTACGACCAGGGCAGAAACACCATATATTTT. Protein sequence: CASSHYDQGRNTIYF.

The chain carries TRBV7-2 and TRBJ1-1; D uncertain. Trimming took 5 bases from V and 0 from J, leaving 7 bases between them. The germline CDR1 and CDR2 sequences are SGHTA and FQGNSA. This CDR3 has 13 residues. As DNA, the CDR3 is TGTGCCAGCAGCCCCCCGATGAACACTGAAGCTTTCTTT. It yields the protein CASSPPMNTEAFF.

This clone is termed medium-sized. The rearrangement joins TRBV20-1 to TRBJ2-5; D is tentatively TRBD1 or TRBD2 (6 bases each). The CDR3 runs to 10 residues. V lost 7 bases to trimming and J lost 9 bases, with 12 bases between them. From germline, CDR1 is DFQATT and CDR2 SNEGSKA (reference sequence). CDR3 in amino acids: CSVRGAPQYF. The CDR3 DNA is TGCAGTGTGAGGGGGGCCCCCCAGTACTTC.